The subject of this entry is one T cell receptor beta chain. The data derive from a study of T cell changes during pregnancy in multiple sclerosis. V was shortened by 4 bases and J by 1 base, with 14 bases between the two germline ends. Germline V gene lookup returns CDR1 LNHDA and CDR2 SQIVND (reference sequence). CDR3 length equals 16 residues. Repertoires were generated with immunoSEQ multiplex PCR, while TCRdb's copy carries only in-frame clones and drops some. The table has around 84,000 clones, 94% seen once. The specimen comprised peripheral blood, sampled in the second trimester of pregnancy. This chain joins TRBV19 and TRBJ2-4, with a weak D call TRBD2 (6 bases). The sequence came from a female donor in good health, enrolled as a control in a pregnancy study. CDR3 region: CASSTFQAGAKNIQYF. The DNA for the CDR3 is TGTGCCAGTAGTACCTTCCAAGCGGGTGCCAAAAACATTCAGTACTTC.